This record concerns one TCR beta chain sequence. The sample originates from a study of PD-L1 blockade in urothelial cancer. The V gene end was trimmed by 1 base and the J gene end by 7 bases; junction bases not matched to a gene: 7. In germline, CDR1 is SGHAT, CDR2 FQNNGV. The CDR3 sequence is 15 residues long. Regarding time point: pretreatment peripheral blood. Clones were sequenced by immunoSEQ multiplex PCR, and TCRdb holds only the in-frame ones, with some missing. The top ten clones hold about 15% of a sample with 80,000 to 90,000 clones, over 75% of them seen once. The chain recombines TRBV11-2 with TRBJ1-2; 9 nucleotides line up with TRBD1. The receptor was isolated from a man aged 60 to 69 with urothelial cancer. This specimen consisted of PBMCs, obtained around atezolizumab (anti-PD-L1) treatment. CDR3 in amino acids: CASSLVGTGRAGYTF. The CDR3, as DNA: TGTGCCAGCAGCTTAGTAGGGACAGGGAGGGCTGGCTACACCTTC.